This T cell receptor beta chain was observed in a study of T-cell reconstitution after alpha-beta-depleted transplantation in children. Preparation of the TCRbeta library involved a method that used unique molecular identifiers. Each CDR3 protein gets one entry after TCRdb re-called the PCR reads with MiXCR. The data hold 250,000 to 300,000 distinct CDR3 sequences, with about 9.5% observed a single time. The V segment lost 0 bases and the J segment 3 bases; nucleotides outside the gene matches: 7. Germline assignment: CDR1 SGHTA and CDR2 FQGNSA. CDR3 length: 16 amino acids. Study-level points and caveats: Newly produced T cells mostly provided counts and TCRbeta diversity after one year, as hyperexpanded clones declined. By about two months after transplant, alpha-beta T cells reportedly arose from several hundred graft clones that had expanded. Diversity of TCRbeta at day 60 was high in some patients, arising from surviving recipient T cells and thymic progenitors.

This clonotype was seen many times. What it recognizes is unknown. This clonotype was obtained from a boy younger than two with acute myeloid leukemia, due to receive a stem cell transplant. The V gene is TRBV7-2, the J gene TRBJ2-7, with 8 bases that match TRBD1. The sample in question was PBMCs, obtained before TCRalphabeta/CD19-depleted stem cell transplant. CDR3 bases: TGTGCCAGCAGCTTAGCGCCGGGACAGGTCTTCTACGAGCAGTACTTC. Residues: CASSLAPGQVFYEQYF.